These 11 T cell receptor beta chains share one sample of origin, sequenced in a study of blood T cell repertoires in COVID-19 (dated by TCRdb to between 2020 and 2021). The method was the immunoSEQ multiplex PCR assay. Held by TCRdb, this immuneACCESS table contains in-frame sequences only and omits some clones. Under half of the omission traces to an unresolved V gene where checked; the cause of the rest is unknown. The sample records 300,000 to 450,000 clones, roughly 90% of which are singletons. The ten largest clones capture under 4% of the sample. Source material: peripheral blood. These receptors came from a woman between 25 and 40 years old with COVID-19, enrolled during active disease.

This chain connects TRBV4-3 to TRBJ1-2; 9 nucleotides agree with TRBD1. The ends lost 4 bases at V and 7 bases at J; junction bases unmatched: 7. The V gene's germline CDR1 is LGHNA and CDR2 YSLEER. The CDR3 runs 14 residues. The CDR3 sequence is CASSRRTGGGGYTF. CDR3 coding DNA: TGCGCCAGCAGCCGACGAACAGGGGGCGGTGGCTACACCTTC.

The J gene is TRBJ1-5, the V gene TRBV29-1; TRBD1 aligns across 8 bases. Per germline, CDR1 SQVTM and CDR2 ANQGSEA. Germline trimming cut 4 bases from V and 0 bases from J; bases unmatched to any gene: 2. The CDR3 is made up of 14 amino acids. CDR3 in DNA: TGCAGCGTTGCCCAGGGGGCTAGCAATCAGCCCCAGCATTTT. Its translation is CSVAQGASNQPQHF.

This chain connects TRBV6-6 to TRBJ2-2; D is uncertain. Deletions cut 0 bases from V and 6 bases from J, with 8 bases between. Germline V lookup: CDR1 MNHNY, CDR2 SVGAGI (reference sequence). This CDR3 is built from 14 residues. CDR3: CASSYSRVAGELFF. CDR3 nucleotides: TGTGCCAGCAGTTACTCGAGAGTTGCCGGGGAGCTGTTTTTT.

V and J are TRBV5-6 and TRBJ2-1; D call uncertain. The CDR3 consists of 12 residues. Trimming took off 0 bases at V and 9 bases at J, with 7 bases between the two ends. Germline CDR1 SGHDT, CDR2 YYEEEE. CDR3 nucleotides: TGTGCCAGCAGCTTGGGGCTTCCTGAGCAGTTCTTC. Translated: CASSLGLPEQFF.

The V and J genes are TRBV6-6 and TRBJ2-1, with D tentatively TRBD2 (7 bases). Germline CDR1 is MNHNY and CDR2 is SVGAGI (reference sequence). The CDR3 is made up of 14 amino acids. Trimming took off 8 bases at V and 0 bases at J, with 11 bases between the two ends. The CDR3 sequence is CASSRGASYNEQFF. The CDR3 bases are TGTGCCAGCTCTCGGGGGGCCTCCTACAATGAGCAGTTCTTC.

The chain has TRBV19 and TRBJ1-2, with a possible D match to TRBD1 (6 bases). Germline V gene sequence: CDR1 LNHDA, CDR2 SQIVND (reference sequence). The CDR3 runs to 15 residues. V lost 4 bases and J 4 bases, leaving 16 bases between the germline ends. CDR3: CASSTKGGEGYGYTF. The CDR3 region has the DNA TGTGCCAGTAGTACCAAAGGGGGGGAAGGCTATGGCTACACCTTC.

The genes are TRBV11-2 and TRBJ2-5; TRBD2 aligns across 8 bases. Germline trimming cut 4 bases from V and 4 bases from J; bases unmatched to any gene: 8. This CDR3 is built from 15 residues. Germline V lookup: CDR1 SGHAT, CDR2 FQNNGV. CDR3 protein: CASSSSGGAGETQYF. In DNA, the CDR3 is TGTGCCAGCAGCTCGAGCGGGGGCGCCGGAGAGACCCAGTACTTC.

J is TRBJ2-3 and V is TRBV7-9, with D perhaps TRBD1 (6 bases). The CDR3 totals 13 residues. Deletions cut 10 bases from V and 4 bases from J, with 15 bases between. Germline V gives CDR1 SEHNR, CDR2 FQNEAQ (reference sequence). DNA of the CDR3: TGTGCCAAAGACGACAGGTCATCAGATACGCAGTATTTT. This sequence encodes CAKDDRSSDTQYF. Together with reference TRBV7-9 and TRBJ2-3, the CDR3 gives the full variable domain: DTGVSQNPRHKITKRGQNVTFRCDPISEHNRLYWYRQTLGQGPEFLTYFQNEAQLEKSRLLSDRFSAERPKGSFSTLEIQRTEQGDSAMYLCAKDDRSSDTQYFGPGTRLTVL.

CDR3 residues: CASSYSRTGPSTNYGYTF. Written as DNA, the CDR3 is TGTGCCAGCAGTTATTCTCGGACAGGGCCCTCGACTAACTATGGCTACACCTTC. The rearrangement uses TRBV6-9 and TRBJ1-2; TRBD1 matches at 8 bases. The CDR3 length is 18 residues. Germline assignment: CDR1 MNHGY and CDR2 SVAAGI. V was pared by 0 bases and J by 0 bases, with 9 bases of the junction left unmatched.

On this clone itself: The same CDR3 can be traced to other DNA sequences in this sample. The chain uses TRBV10-2 and TRBJ1-2; D possibly corresponds to TRBD1 (6 bases). Germline loops: CDR1 WSHSY, CDR2 SAAADI. The CDR3 runs 14 residues. The V gene lost 0 bases and the J gene lost 2 bases, with 7 bases spanning the gap. CDR3 nucleotide sequence: TGCGCCAGCAGTGAGTCTACAGGGAACTATGGCTACACCTTC. As protein: CASSESTGNYGYTF.

Only one count was recorded for this clone. This chain joins TRBV28 and TRBJ2-1, with a possible D match to TRBD2 (6 bases). V was trimmed by 7 bases and J by 0 bases, leaving 19 bases between them. The germline V gene has CDR1 MDHEN and CDR2 SYDVKM. The CDR3 has 17 amino acids. The CDR3 is CASIPLRRDFSYNEQFF. CDR3 bases: TGTGCCAGCATCCCCCTAAGAAGGGACTTCTCCTACAATGAGCAGTTCTTC.